The sequence of this T cell receptor beta chain was determined in a study of blood T cell repertoires in COVID-19. Study-level background: T cells, B-cell-depleted T cells, or PBMCs provided the cDNA or gDNA that served as material.

Seattle patients were enrolled while actively infected and followed longitudinally. This CDR3 spans 14 amino acids. Per germline, CDR1 SGHNT and CDR2 YYREEE (reference sequence). V lost 6 bases and J lost 1; bases outside the gene matches: 5. Original processing methods: Reference gene primer amplification yielded estimated nucleated cell counts. TCRdb's table, derived via immunoSEQ multiplex PCR, lists solely in-frame clones and lacks some. Clonal size and the V and J genes are those of that table, whereas D and trimming came from the DNA. Of some 170,000 clones listed, about 86% are singletons. The receptor was derived from a woman aged 65 to 85 with COVID-19, enrolled during active disease. This chain joins TRBV5-4 and TRBJ2-3, with 7 bases fitting TRBD1. The sequencing sample was made of peripheral blood. This chain's CDR3 is CASTTGQRTDTQYF. The CDR3, as DNA: TGTGCCAGCACCACGGGACAGCGCACAGATACGCAGTATTTT.